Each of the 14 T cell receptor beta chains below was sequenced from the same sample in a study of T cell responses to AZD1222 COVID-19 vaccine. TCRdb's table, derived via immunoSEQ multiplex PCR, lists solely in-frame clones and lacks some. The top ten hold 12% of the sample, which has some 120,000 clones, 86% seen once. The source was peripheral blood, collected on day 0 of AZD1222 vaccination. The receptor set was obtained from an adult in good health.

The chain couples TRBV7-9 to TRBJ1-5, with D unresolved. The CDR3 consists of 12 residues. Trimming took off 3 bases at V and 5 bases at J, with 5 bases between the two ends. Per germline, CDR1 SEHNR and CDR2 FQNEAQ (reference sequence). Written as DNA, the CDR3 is TGTGCCAGCAGCTTCTCGGATCAGCCCCAGCATTTT. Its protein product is CASSFSDQPQHF.

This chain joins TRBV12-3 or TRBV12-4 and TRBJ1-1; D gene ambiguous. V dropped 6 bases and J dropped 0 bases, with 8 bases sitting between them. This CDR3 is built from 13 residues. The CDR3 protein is CASRTFLNTEAFF. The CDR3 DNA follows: TGTGCCAGCAGGACATTTTTGAACACTGAAGCTTTCTTT.

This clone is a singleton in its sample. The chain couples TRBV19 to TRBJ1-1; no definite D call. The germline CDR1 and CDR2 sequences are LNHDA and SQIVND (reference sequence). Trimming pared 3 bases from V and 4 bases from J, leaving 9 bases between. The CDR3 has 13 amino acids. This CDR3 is CASSITLGTEAFF. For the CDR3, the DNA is TGTGCCAGTAGTATCACCCTGGGCACTGAAGCTTTCTTT. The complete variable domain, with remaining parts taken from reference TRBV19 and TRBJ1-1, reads DGGITQSPKYLFRKEGQNVTLSCEQNLNHDAMYWYRQDPGQGLRLIYYSQIVNDFQKGDIAEGYSVSREKKESFPLTVTSAQKNPTAFYLCASSITLGTEAFFGQGTRLTVV.

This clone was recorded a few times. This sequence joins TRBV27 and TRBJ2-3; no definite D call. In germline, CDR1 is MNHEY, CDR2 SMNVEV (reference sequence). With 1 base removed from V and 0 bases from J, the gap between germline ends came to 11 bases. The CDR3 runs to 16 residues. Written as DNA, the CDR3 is TGTGCCAGCAGTTTATGGTCAGGACCGAGCACAGATACGCAGTATTTT. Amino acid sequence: CASSLWSGPSTDTQYF.

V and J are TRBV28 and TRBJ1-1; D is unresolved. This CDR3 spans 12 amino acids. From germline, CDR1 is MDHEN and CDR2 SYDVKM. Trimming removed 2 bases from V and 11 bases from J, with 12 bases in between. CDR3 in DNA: TGTGCCAGCAGTTTAGACGTGTTGGTGGCTTTCTTT. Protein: CASSLDVLVAFF.

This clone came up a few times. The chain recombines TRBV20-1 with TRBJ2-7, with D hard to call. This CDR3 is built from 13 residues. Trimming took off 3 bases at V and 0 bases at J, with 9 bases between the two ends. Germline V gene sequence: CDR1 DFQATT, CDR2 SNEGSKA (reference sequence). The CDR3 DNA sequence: TGCAGTGCTAGTGGCCAATACTCCTACGAGCAGTACTTC. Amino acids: CSASGQYSYEQYF.

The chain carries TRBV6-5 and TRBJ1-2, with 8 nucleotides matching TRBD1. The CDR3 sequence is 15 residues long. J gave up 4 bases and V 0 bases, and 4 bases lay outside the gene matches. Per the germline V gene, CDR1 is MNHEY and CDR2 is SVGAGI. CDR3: CASSYSTGEGYGYTF. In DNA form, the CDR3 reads TGTGCCAGCAGTTACTCGACAGGGGAAGGCTATGGCTACACCTTC.

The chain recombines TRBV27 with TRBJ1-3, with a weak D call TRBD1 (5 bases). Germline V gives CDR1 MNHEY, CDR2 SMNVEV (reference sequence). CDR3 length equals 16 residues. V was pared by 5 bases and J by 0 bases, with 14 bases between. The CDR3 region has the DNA TGTGCCAGCAGTCCAGGGACGGATTCCTCTGGAAACACCATATATTTT. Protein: CASSPGTDSSGNTIYF.

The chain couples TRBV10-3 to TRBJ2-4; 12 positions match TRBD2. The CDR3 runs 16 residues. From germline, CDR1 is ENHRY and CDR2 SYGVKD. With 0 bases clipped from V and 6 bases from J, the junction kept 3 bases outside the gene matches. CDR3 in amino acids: CAISESTSGGLNIQYF. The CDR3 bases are TGTGCCATCAGTGAGTCGACTAGCGGGGGTTTAAACATTCAGTACTTC.

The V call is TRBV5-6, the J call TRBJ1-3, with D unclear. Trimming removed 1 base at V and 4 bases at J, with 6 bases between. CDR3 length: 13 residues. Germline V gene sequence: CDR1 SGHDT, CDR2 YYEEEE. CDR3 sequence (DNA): TGTGCCAGCAGCTTGTACCGCGGAAACACCATATATTTT. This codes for CASSLYRGNTIYF.

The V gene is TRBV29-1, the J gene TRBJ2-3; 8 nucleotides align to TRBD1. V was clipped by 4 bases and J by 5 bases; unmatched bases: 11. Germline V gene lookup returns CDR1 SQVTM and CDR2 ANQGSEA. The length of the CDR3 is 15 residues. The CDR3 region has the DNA TGCAGCGTTGGTGGAGACAGGGGTAAATTAGATACGCAGTATTTT. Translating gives CSVGGDRGKLDTQYF.

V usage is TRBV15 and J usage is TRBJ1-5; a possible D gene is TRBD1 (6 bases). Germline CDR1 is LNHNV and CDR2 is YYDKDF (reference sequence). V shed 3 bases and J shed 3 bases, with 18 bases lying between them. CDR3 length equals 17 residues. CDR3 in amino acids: CATSRAPLQGLNQPQHF. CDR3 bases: TGTGCCACCAGCAGGGCGCCATTACAGGGACTCAATCAGCCCCAGCATTTT.

The CDR3 DNA reads TGTGCCAGCAGCTTGGTTGGCGGAAACTATGGCTACACCTTC. Protein product: CASSLVGGNYGYTF. The chain couples TRBV5-8 to TRBJ1-2, with D hard to call. Germline V gene sequence: CDR1 SGHTS, CDR2 YDEGEE. V was cut by 0 bases and J by 2 bases, with 8 bases left in between. The CDR3 length is 14 residues. Full variable domain (remainder filled in from reference TRBV5-8 and TRBJ1-2): EAGVTQSPTHLIKTRGQQATLRCSPISGHTSVYWYQQALGLGLQFLLWYDEGEERNRGNFPPRFSGRQFPNYSSELNVNALELEDSALYLCASSLVGGNYGYTFGSGTRLTVV.

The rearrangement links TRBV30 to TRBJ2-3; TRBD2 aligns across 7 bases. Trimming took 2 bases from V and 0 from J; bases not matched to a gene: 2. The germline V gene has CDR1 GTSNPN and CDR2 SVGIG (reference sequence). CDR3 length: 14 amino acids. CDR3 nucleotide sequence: TGTGCCTGGAGTTCGGGGGGTAGCACAGATACGCAGTATTTT. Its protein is CAWSSGGSTDTQYF.